The T cell receptor (beta chain) under discussion was sequenced for a study of shared clonotypes between healthy human individuals. Study at large: Ranging from 18 to 49 in age, donors were two women and a few men. Study outcomes and limitations: At large depth, rarefaction still showed sorted-subset sequencing to be incomplete.

The CDR3 spans 12 residues. V shed 3 bases, J shed 4 bases, and the junction held 0 bases outside the gene matches. Per the germline V gene, CDR1 is LNHNV and CDR2 is YYDKDF (reference sequence). For each subset, genomic DNA was distributed in equal portions over several immunoSEQ plates. Profiling relied on immunoSEQ multiplex PCR, and the TCRdb table lists in-frame clones only, not all of them. The sample consists of millions of clones, over 85% of them appearing once. Turning to this clone: Antigen unknown. Within the sample, other DNA sequences also encode this same CDR3.

This sequence originates from a man in his late teens or twenties in good health. Some clones in this sample may be carry-over from other donors' samples. The sequenced sample consisted of naive CD4+ T cells from PBMCs. Subset defined: CD45RA+ positively selected. The rearrangement uses TRBV15 and TRBJ2-7; 7 bases match TRBD2. The CDR3 here is CATSSGGYEQYF. As DNA, the CDR3 is TGTGCCACCAGCAGCGGGGGGTACGAGCAGTACTTC.